The 5 T cell receptor beta chains given below trace back to one sample, sequenced in a study of spatial heterogeneity in lung cancer. In TCRdb, the 5' RACE reads were re-called with MiXCR into one record per CDR3 protein. The table records roughly 8,000 distinct CDR3 sequences, roughly 6.5% of them present only once. The time point denotes: sample taken at primary tumor resection. Antigens of these TCRs are unknown. Study results and limitations: Counts that tracked tumor mutation counts were those of expanded intratumoral alpha and beta TCRs.

The sample was lung tumor tissue, taken at surgery. The source is a female donor with early-stage non-small cell lung cancer.

This clonotype has a count of ten or more. Since the library was made to target alpha chains, this beta chain is a stray read and its abundance is not meaningful. CDR3 loop: CASSLSGGWSEQYF. CDR3 DNA sequence: TGTGCCAGCAGTTTATCGGGGGGCTGGAGCGAGCAGTACTTC. This chain connects TRBV27 to TRBJ2-7, with D perhaps matching TRBD1 or TRBD2 (6 bases each). V was pared by 0 bases and J by 6 bases, with 12 bases between. Per the germline V gene, CDR1 is MNHEY and CDR2 is SMNVEV (reference sequence). CDR3 size: 14 residues.

This clonotype is classed as medium-sized (0.01 to 0.1%). This beta chain is a stray read from a library made for alpha chains; its abundance is not meaningful. V is TRBV12-3 or TRBV12-4 and J is TRBJ2-4; D perhaps matches TRBD2 (9 bases). V dropped 6 bases and J dropped 2 bases, with 20 bases sitting between them. The CDR3 runs to 17 residues. The CDR3 spells CASSSTGAGGSKNIQYF. The CDR3, as DNA: TGTGCCAGCAGCTCGACAGGGGCGGGGGGGTCCAAAAACATTCAGTACTTC.

This clonotype was counted many times. In a library made to pick up alpha chains, this beta chain is a stray read with a size that means little. DNA for the CDR3: TGTGCCAGCAGTCTCGGTACTGGGGCACGTGAGCAGTTCTTC. Amino acid sequence: CASSLGTGAREQFF. The chain links TRBV7-3 to TRBJ2-1, with D possibly TRBD1 on 5 matching bases. CDR3 length equals 14 residues. The V gene's germline CDR1 is SGHTA and CDR2 FQGTGA. V was pared by 6 bases and J by 9 bases, with 18 bases between.

This clonotype showed up many times. With the library built for alpha chains, this beta chain is off target and its frequency is not meaningful. This chain joins TRBV29-1 and TRBJ2-5; 11 bases align to TRBD2. The CDR3 loop spans 15 amino acids. With 6 bases clipped from V and 5 bases from J, the junction kept 11 bases outside the gene matches. Germline-derived CDR1 and CDR2 are SQVTM and ANQGSEA. The CDR3 loop is CSVGFSGRAGETQYF. In DNA form, the CDR3 reads TGCAGCGTCGGATTTAGCGGGAGGGCCGGGGAGACCCAGTACTTC.

This clonotype showed up many times. Because this beta chain is a stray read in a library intended to capture alpha chains, its abundance should not be given much weight. The CDR3 nucleotides read TGTGCCAGCAGCCCCGGGACTAACCCCTACGAGCAGTACTTC. Amino acid sequence: CASSPGTNPYEQYF. V is TRBV7-8 and J is TRBJ2-7; 7 bases fit TRBD2. J lost 2 bases, V lost 5 bases, and 6 bases had no gene match. CDR1 is SGHVS and CDR2 is FQNEAQ in the germline V gene. This CDR3 has 14 residues.